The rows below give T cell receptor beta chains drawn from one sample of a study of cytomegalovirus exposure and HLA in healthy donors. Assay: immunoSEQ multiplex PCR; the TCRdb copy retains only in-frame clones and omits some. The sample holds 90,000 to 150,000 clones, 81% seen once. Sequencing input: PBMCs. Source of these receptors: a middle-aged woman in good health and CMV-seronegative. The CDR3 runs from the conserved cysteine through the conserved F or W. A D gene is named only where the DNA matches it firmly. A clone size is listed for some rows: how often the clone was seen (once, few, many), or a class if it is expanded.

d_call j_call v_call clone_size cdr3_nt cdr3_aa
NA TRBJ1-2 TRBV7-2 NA TGTGCCAGCAGCCGGGCACTGACAGTGTCTAACTATGGCTACACCTTC CASSRALTVSNYGYTF
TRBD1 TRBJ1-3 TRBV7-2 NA TGTGCCAGCAGCGGGACAGGGGGAAACACCATATATTTT CASSGTGGNTIYF
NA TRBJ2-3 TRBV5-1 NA TGCGCCAGCAGTTTCGGCGGGTTAGGAGATACGCAGTATTTT CASSFGGLGDTQYF
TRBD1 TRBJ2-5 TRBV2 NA TGTGCCAGCGGGGGACAGGGGGTGTCAGAGACCCAGTACTTC CASGGQGVSETQYF
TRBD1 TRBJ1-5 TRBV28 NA TGTGCCAGCAGTCCTGACAGGGTCAATCAGCCCCAGCATTTT CASSPDRVNQPQHF
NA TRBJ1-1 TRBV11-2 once TGTGCCAGCAGTTACTCAGGGATCCCGAACACTGAAGCTTTCTTT CASSYSGIPNTEAFF
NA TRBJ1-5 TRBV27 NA TGTGCCAGCAGCCCAGGGGAACATAGCAATCAGCCCCAGCATTTT CASSPGEHSNQPQHF
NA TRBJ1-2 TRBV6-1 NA TGTGCCAGCAGAGACACACTCTGGGACTATGGCTACACCTTC CASRDTLWDYGYTF
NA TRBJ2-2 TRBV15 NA TGTGCCACCAGCGACTCCAGAGCAGGGGAGCTGTTTTTT CATSDSRAGELFF
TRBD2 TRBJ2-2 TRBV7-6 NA TGTGCCAGCAGCTCTCCATCTGCTAGCGGGGGGCCCTCCTGGGGGGAGCTGTTTTTT CASSSPSASGGPSWGELFF
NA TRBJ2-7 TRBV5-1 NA TGCGCCAGCAGCGGCGGCGGGAACGCCTACGAGCAGTACTTC CASSGGGNAYEQYF
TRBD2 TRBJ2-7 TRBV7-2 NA TGTGCCAGCAGAGCGGGAGGGGGTACCTACGAGCAGTACTTC CASRAGGGTYEQYF
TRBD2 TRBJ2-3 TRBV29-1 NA TGCAGCGTTGAGATGGGACTAGCGGGGGGGCGGTACACAGATACGCAGTATTTT CSVEMGLAGGRYTDTQYF
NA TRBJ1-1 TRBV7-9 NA TGTTCCAGCAGCTTTCTCCGGACTGAAGCTTTCTTT CSSSFLRTEAFF
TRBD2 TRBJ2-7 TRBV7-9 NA TGTGCCAGCAGCTCTGTTAGCGGGAGGGCCTACGAGCAGTACTTC CASSSVSGRAYEQYF
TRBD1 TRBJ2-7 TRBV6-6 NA TGTGCCAGCAGCCGCCCCGACAGGGCGAACTCCTACGAGCAGTACTTC CASSRPDRANSYEQYF
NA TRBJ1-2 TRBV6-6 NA TGTGCCAGCAGTTTCCCGCAAAGCGGGGGCTACACCTTC CASSFPQSGGYTF
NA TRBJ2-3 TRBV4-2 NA TGTGCCAGCAGCCAAGGTGGGACAACAAAATTCACAGATACGCAGTATTTT CASSQGGTTKFTDTQYF
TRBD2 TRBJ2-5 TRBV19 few TGTGCCAGTAGTCCAGGACGTAGGCTATTGGCGGGGGGGCCGGGTGAGACCCAGTACTTC CASSPGRRLLAGGPGETQYF